The rows below give T cell receptor beta chains drawn from one sample of a study of T-cell memory formation after mild COVID-19. TCRdb called the 5' RACE reads again in MiXCR, with one record for every CDR3 protein. The data hold 450,000 to 650,000 distinct CDR3 sequences, with 18% observed a single time. Sample: PBMCs or a T cell subset sorted from them (not recorded which). These receptors all stem from an adult woman who had mild COVID-19 (a few samples of this study predate the infection). Cell type and time point are not known. The CDR3 runs from the conserved cysteine through the conserved F or W. The order of the fields is D gene, V gene, J gene, clone size, CDR3 protein, CDR3 DNA. A D gene is named only where the DNA matches it firmly. Size is stated for part of the rows, as once, few or many counts, or as a class when the clone is expanded.

TRBD1	TRBV30	TRBJ2-7	few	CAWRQGAREQYF	TGTGCCTGGAGACAGGGGGCGCGGGAGCAGTACTTC
TRBD1	TRBV7-9	TRBJ2-1	-	CASSWTTGTGPLNEQFF	TGTGCCAGCAGCTGGACAACTGGGACAGGGCCCCTAAATGAGCAGTTCTTC
TRBD2	TRBV10-3	TRBJ2-3	many	CAISPGLAGRTDTQYF	TGTGCCATCAGCCCAGGCCTAGCGGGGCGCACAGATACGCAGTATTTT
-	TRBV18	TRBJ2-7	-	CASSPSTTEDHEQYF	TGTGCCAGCTCACCAAGCACAACCGAGGACCACGAGCAGTACTTC
TRBD1	TRBV10-3	TRBJ2-1	many	CAIFSGTGDDEQFF	TGTGCCATCTTCTCCGGGACAGGGGATGATGAGCAGTTCTTC
TRBD2	TRBV6-5	TRBJ2-1	-	CASRLWTSGTYNEQFF	TGTGCCAGCAGGCTATGGACTAGCGGAACCTACAATGAGCAGTTCTTC
TRBD2	TRBV20-1	TRBJ2-1	-	CSARDPGGKVSGSSYNEQFF	TGCAGTGCTAGAGATCCGGGTGGGAAAGTTAGCGGGAGCTCCTACAATGAGCAGTTCTTC
-	TRBV24-1	TRBJ1-5	-	CATGGADDNQHQHF	TGTGCCACCGGGGGCGCCGACGACAATCAGCACCAGCATTTT
-	TRBV6-2/TRBV6-3	TRBJ1-6	-	CASTNFRDSEGNSPLHF	TGTGCCAGCACTAACTTCCGGGACTCGGAGGGAAATTCACCCCTCCACTTT
-	TRBV9	TRBJ2-5	-	CASSVGGTGGVQETQYF	TGTGCCAGCAGCGTAGGTGGAACCGGGGGTGTCCAAGAGACCCAGTACTTC
-	TRBV5-1	TRBJ2-7	-	CASSPGESLYEQYF	TGCGCCAGCAGCCCCGGGGAAAGCCTCTACGAGCAGTACTTC
-	TRBV25-1	TRBJ2-5	-	CASTTPAIETQYF	TGTGCCAGCACGACCCCAGCCATAGAGACCCAGTACTTC
TRBD2	TRBV7-9	TRBJ2-1	-	CASSPPTGLAGIEQFF	TGTGCCAGCAGCCCTCCAACGGGGCTAGCGGGAATTGAGCAGTTCTTC
-	TRBV6-5	TRBJ2-5	-	CASSYQGGGTETQYF	TGTGCCAGCAGTTACCAGGGGGGAGGGACGGAGACCCAGTACTTC
-	TRBV7-6	TRBJ1-1	-	CASSLTSTGTEAFF	TGTGCCAGCAGCTTAACCTCTACCGGTACTGAAGCTTTCTTT
TRBD1	TRBV5-1	TRBJ2-1	-	CASSFGTVYNEQFF	TGCGCCAGCAGCTTCGGGACAGTATACAATGAGCAGTTCTTC
TRBD1	TRBV20-1	TRBJ1-1	-	CSARQGAGTEAFF	TGCAGTGCTAGACAGGGGGCGGGCACTGAAGCTTTCTTT
-	TRBV4-1	TRBJ2-1	-	CASSQDKDFLYNEQFF	TGCGCCAGCAGCCAAGATAAGGACTTCCTATACAATGAGCAGTTCTTC
-	TRBV7-9	TRBJ2-2	many	CASSLDPTVPRELFF	TGTGCCAGCAGCTTAGATCCCACGGTCCCAAGGGAGCTGTTTTTT
-	TRBV7-8	TRBJ2-7	-	CASSPSVYYEQYF	TGTGCCAGCAGTCCTAGCGTCTACTACGAGCAGTACTTC
-	TRBV25-1	TRBJ2-2	-	CASSVALNTGELFF	TGTGCCAGCAGTGTGGCATTGAACACCGGGGAGCTGTTTTTT
-	TRBV6-5	TRBJ1-3	few	CASSIGRHSGNTIYF	TGTGCCAGCAGCATCGGACGGCACTCTGGAAACACCATATATTTT
TRBD2	TRBV6-5	TRBJ2-1	few	CASRGLAGGLSSYNEQFF	TGTGCCAGCAGAGGACTAGCGGGAGGTTTGAGCTCCTACAATGAGCAGTTCTTC
-	TRBV5-4	TRBJ2-1	-	CASSRAGAYNEQFF	TGTGCCAGCAGTAGGGCGGGCGCCTACAATGAGCAGTTCTTC